This T cell receptor (beta chain) comes out of a study of blood T cell repertoires in COVID-19 (TCRdb year 2020). As for the study more broadly: Collaborator samples came from the United States, Italy and Spain and covered acute and convalescent phases of COVID-19. The material from the prospective study consisted of cDNA or gDNA derived from T cells, B-cell-depleted T cells, or PBMCs. The dataset comprised deeply sampled blood TCRbeta repertoires from subjects exposed to, actively infected with, or recovered from COVID-19. The repertoires were released in a freely available public database meant as a resource for research on the immune response to SARS-CoV-2. The samples were drawn from two sources: the first 160 participants of the ongoing ImmuneRACE study, and approximately 1,300 subjects contributed by 6 global collaborators. A de-identified subject ID, COVID-19 status, age in years and sex were almost always included in the sample metadata. Where HLA class I and class II types were available, the types were taken from metadata supplied by the sample provider, not from assay-based typing. Overall study outcomes, separate from this receptor: The amount of clinical and demographic metadata varied by source and participant and was provided uncurated.

TCRbeta CDR3 regions were amplified from genomic DNA using the immunoSEQ Assay, a bias-controlled multiplex PCR. On the authors' methods: Nucleated cell counts per sample were estimated from amplification of reference gene primers within the assay. Sequence reads were collapsed and filtered to measure the absolute abundance of every unique TCRbeta CDR3 rearrangement. For each sample, productive Simpson clonality was calculated as the square root of Simpson's diversity index over productive rearrangements. Drawn from immuneACCESS, this table holds only the in-frame rearrangements with V and J called that TCRdb kept. Clones are partly lost; checked studies trace under half to an unresolved V gene and leave the rest unexplained. V and J calls plus clone size are reproduced from that table; the DNA served to infer D and trimming. Here the sample has some 41,000 clones; around 83% occur a single time. The leading ten clones occupy just under 45% of the sample.

Whole blood was collected in K2EDTA tubes by collaborating institutions according to the institutions' own protocols. For TCRbeta analysis, collaborators shipped samples in one of three forms: frozen whole blood, isolated PBMCs, or DNA extracted from either of those sample types. V is cut back by 5 bases and J by 7 bases, with 6 bases in the junction unmatched. Spanning cysteine to phenylalanine, the CDR3 consists of 13 amino acids. CDR3 DNA is the only sequence kept; it has 39 bases, read in frame from the first base. CDR1 and CDR2, looked up from the germline V gene, are MDHEN and SYDVKM. With respect to this clone: What antigen it recognizes has not been identified. Qualities for individual bases were not recorded, and no much larger clone is one base off.

The source of this sequence is an elderly woman with active or convalescent COVID-19. Sequencing used peripheral blood. Rearrangement joined TRBV28 to TRBJ1-2; 8 middle bases align to TRBD1. The CDR3 corresponds to CASSPGQGGGYTF. The DNA sequence follows: TGTGCCAGCAGTCCCGGACAGGGTGGTGGCTACACCTTC.